This T cell receptor beta chain was recorded in a study of blood T cell repertoires in COVID-19. On the study more broadly: Nucleic acid was either cDNA or gDNA, and it came from T cells, B-cell-depleted T cells, or PBMCs.

V gave up 0 bases and J gave up 7 bases, with 13 bases separating them. This CDR3 is built from 15 residues. The germline CDR1 and CDR2 sequences are MNHEY and SVGAGI. Methods used by the authors: Estimation of nucleated cell counts relied on the amplification of reference gene primers. Clones were sequenced by immunoSEQ multiplex PCR, and TCRdb holds only the in-frame ones, with some missing. Clone size and V and J calls were adopted from that table, with D and trimming inferred from the DNA. The table lists some 80,000 clones, around 86% of them singletons. This sequence was found in a man older than 75 with active or convalescent COVID-19. The rearrangement uses TRBV6-5 and TRBJ2-1; D ambiguous. The source material was peripheral blood. CDR3: CASSYSPPRNNEQFF. In nucleotides, the CDR3 is TGTGCCAGCAGTTACTCCCCACCGCGTAATAATGAGCAGTTCTTC.